Listed below are T cell receptor beta chains from one sample, sequenced in a study of cytomegalovirus exposure and HLA in healthy donors. Measured with immunoSEQ multiplex PCR; TCRdb has only the in-frame clones, and not every one. The data show 60,000 to 90,000 clones, around 94% seen once. The sample was PBMCs. Every receptor here comes from a woman younger than 30 in good health and CMV-seronegative. Both conserved end residues are part of each CDR3. Fields, in order: clone size, D gene, V gene, J gene, CDR3 protein, CDR3 DNA. D genes are given only for firm matches. Rows may omit the clone size; those that give it use once, few, many or a size class.

NA	NA	TRBV19	TRBJ2-7	CASSNGYEQYF	TGTGCCAGTAGTAACGGTTACGAGCAGTACTTC
NA	NA	TRBV28	TRBJ1-2	CASSLHNYGYTF	TGTGCCAGCAGTTTACATAACTATGGCTACACCTTC
NA	TRBD2	TRBV19	TRBJ2-1	CASSIASGGYNEQFF	TGTGCCAGTAGTATCGCTAGCGGGGGGTACAATGAGCAGTTCTTC
NA	TRBD1	TRBV5-1	TRBJ2-1	CASSPEGQGGVSEQFF	TGCGCCAGCAGCCCAGAAGGACAGGGCGGAGTTAGTGAGCAGTTCTTC
once	TRBD2	TRBV19	TRBJ2-7	CASSITQRGDYEQYF	TGTGCCAGTAGTATCACTCAGCGGGGGGACTACGAGCAGTACTTC
NA	NA	TRBV19	TRBJ1-3	CASSLKGRRPGRTGNTIYF	TGTGCCAGTAGTCTTAAAGGAAGGAGACCCGGGAGGACTGGAAACACCATATATTTT
once	TRBD1	TRBV11-3	TRBJ2-6	CASSGTGVGANVLTF	TGTGCCAGCAGCGGGACAGGGGTTGGGGCCAACGTCCTGACTTTC
few	TRBD2	TRBV6-4	TRBJ2-3	CASSDSTSGGADTQYF	TGTGCCAGCAGTGACTCGACTAGCGGGGGGGCAGATACGCAGTATTTT
NA	NA	TRBV19	TRBJ1-1	CASSIQGGLNTEAFF	TGTGCCAGTAGTATTCAGGGAGGGCTGAACACTGAAGCTTTCTTT
NA	NA	TRBV7-3	TRBJ2-7	CASSLTVEGDEQYF	TGTGCCAGCAGCTTAACGGTTGAGGGGGACGAGCAGTACTTC
NA	NA	TRBV30	TRBJ1-5	CAWSNPRGGRVKQPQHF	TGTGCCTGGAGTAATCCCCGGGGGGGCCGGGTCAAACAGCCCCAGCATTTT
NA	TRBD1	TRBV29-1	TRBJ1-1	CSVVMFGTGGTEAFF	TGCAGCGTTGTAATGTTTGGGACAGGGGGTACTGAAGCTTTCTTT
NA	TRBD1	TRBV7-2	TRBJ1-2	CASRSGGDYGYTF	TGTGCCAGCAGATCAGGGGGCGACTATGGCTACACCTTC
NA	NA	TRBV9	TRBJ2-1	CASSPRTEHYNEQFF	TGTGCCAGCAGCCCTCGGACAGAGCACTACAATGAGCAGTTCTTC
NA	NA	TRBV27	TRBJ2-3	CASSLAARSTDTQYF	TGTGCCAGCAGTTTAGCGGCTAGAAGCACAGATACGCAGTATTTT
NA	NA	TRBV6-5	TRBJ1-4	CASSYGGVREKLFF	TGTGCCAGCAGTTACGGGGGGGTACGAGAAAAACTGTTTTTT
NA	TRBD2	TRBV11-2	TRBJ2-7	CASSLREDYRISSYEQYF	TGTGCCAGCAGCTTACGGGAGGACTACCGAATCAGCTCCTACGAGCAGTACTTC
NA	TRBD1	TRBV7-3	TRBJ1-1	CASSLRAPGQGITTEAFF	TGTGCCAGCAGCTTAAGGGCGCCGGGACAGGGGATTACCACTGAAGCTTTCTTT
once	NA	TRBV9	TRBJ1-6	CASSVEGGRGSPLHF	TGTGCCAGCAGCGTAGAGGGGGGGCGAGGTTCACCCCTCCACTTT
NA	TRBD1	TRBV28	TRBJ2-7	CASSSPTGKWYEQYF	TGTGCCAGCAGTTCCCCGACAGGGAAGTGGTACGAGCAGTACTTC
NA	TRBD2	TRBV9	TRBJ2-3	CASSPIGGATDTQYF	TGTGCCAGCAGCCCAATCGGGGGGGCAACAGATACGCAGTATTTT
NA	TRBD1	TRBV5-8	TRBJ1-2	CASSFPGQGQTYGYTF	TGTGCCAGCAGCTTCCCCGGACAGGGACAAACCTATGGCTACACCTTC